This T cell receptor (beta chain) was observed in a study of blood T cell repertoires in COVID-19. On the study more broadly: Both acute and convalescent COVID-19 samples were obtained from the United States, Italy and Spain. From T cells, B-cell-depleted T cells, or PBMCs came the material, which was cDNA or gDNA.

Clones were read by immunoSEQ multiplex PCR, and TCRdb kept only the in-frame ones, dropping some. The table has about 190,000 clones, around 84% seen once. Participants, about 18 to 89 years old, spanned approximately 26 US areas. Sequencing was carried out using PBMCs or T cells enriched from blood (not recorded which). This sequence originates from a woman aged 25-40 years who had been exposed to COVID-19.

The CDR3 protein is CATSDGTGVGGYTF. CDR3 nucleotides: TGTGCCACCAGTGACGGGACAGGGGTAGGAGGCTACACCTTC. The chain recombines TRBV24-1 with TRBJ1-2; 10 positions agree with TRBD1. Germline loops: CDR1 KGHDR, CDR2 SFDVKD. The CDR3 is made up of 14 amino acids. V shed 4 bases and J 8 bases; nucleotides not matched to a gene: 6.